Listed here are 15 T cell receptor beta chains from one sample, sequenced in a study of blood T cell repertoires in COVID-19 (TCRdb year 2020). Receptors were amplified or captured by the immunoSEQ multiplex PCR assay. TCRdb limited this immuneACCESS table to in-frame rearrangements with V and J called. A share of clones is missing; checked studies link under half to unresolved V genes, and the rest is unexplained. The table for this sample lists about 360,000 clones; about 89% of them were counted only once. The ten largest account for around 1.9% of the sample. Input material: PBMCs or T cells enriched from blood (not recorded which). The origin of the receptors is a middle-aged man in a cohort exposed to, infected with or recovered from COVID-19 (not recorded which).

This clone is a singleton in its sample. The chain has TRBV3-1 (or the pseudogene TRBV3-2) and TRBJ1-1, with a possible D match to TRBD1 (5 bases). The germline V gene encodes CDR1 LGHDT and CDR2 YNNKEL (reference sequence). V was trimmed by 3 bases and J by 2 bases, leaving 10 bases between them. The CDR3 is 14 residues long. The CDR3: CASSHRGGNTEAFF. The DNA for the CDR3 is TGTGCCAGCAGCCATCGGGGGGGAAACACTGAAGCTTTCTTT.

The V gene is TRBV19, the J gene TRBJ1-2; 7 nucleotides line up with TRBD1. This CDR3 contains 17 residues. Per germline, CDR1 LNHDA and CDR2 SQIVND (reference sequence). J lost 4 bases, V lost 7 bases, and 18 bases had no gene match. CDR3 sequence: CASTTLAGTEITYGYTF. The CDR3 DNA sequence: TGTGCCAGTACCACCCTAGCCGGGACAGAAATTACCTATGGCTACACCTTC.

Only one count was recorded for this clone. The CDR3 here is CASSPRQGDYYGYTF. As DNA, the CDR3 is TGTGCCAGCTCACCCCGACAGGGGGACTACTATGGCTACACCTTC. V gene TRBV18 combines with J gene TRBJ1-2; TRBD1 aligns across 9 bases. Germline V gene data show CDR1 as KGHSH and CDR2 as LQKENI. The CDR3 loop spans 15 amino acids. V trimming: 3 bases; J trimming: 3 bases; junction bases outside the gene matches: 5.

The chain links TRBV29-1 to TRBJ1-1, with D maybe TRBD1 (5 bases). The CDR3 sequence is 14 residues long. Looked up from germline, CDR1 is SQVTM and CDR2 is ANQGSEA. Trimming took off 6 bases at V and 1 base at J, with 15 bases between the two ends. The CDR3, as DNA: TGCAGCGTCGCCCGCAGGGTGGCGAACACTGAAGCTTTCTTT. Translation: CSVARRVANTEAFF.

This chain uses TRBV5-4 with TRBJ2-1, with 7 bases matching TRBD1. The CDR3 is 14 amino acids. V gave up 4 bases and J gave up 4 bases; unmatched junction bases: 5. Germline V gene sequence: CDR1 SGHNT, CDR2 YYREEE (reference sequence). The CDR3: CASSGTVHYNEQFF. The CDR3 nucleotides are TGTGCCAGCAGCGGGACAGTTCATTACAATGAGCAGTTCTTC.

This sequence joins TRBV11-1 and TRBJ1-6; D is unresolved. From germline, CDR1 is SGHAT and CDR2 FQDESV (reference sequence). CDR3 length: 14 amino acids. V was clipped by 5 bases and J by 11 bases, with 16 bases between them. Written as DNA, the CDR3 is TGTGCCAGCAGCCCCTGGCCCAGCGAGCCACCCCTCCACTTT. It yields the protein CASSPWPSEPPLHF.

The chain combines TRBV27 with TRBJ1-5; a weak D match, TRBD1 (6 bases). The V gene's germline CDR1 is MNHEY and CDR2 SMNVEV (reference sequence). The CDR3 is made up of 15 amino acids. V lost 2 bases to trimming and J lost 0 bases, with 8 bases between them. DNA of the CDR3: TGTGCCAGCAGTTTAGCCAGGGGTAGCAATCAGCCCCAGCATTTT. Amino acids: CASSLARGSNQPQHF.

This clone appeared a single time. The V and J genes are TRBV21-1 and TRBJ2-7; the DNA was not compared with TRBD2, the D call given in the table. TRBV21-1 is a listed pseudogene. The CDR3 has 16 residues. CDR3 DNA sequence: TGTGCCAGCAGCAAAGACGGACTAGCGGGAGTGGCCGAGCAGTACTTC. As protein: CASSKDGLAGVAEQYF.

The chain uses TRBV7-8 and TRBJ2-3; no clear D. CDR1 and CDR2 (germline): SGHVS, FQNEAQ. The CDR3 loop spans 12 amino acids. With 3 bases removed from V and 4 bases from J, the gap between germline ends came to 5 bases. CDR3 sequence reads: CASSFLPDTQYF. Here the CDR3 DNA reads TGTGCCAGCAGCTTCCTCCCAGATACGCAGTATTTT.

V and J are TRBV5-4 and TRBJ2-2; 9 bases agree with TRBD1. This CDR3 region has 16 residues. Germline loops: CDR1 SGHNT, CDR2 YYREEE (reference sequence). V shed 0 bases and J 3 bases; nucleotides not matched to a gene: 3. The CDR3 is CASSLAQGAHTGELFF. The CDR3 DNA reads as TGTGCCAGCAGCTTGGCACAGGGGGCTCACACCGGGGAGCTGTTTTTT.

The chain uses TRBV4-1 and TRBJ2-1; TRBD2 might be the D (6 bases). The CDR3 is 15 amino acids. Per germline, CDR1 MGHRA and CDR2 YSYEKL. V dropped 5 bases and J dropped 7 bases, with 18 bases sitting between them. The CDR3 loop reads CASSVFSGARNEQFF. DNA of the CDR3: TGCGCCAGCAGCGTCTTCTCGGGAGCACGGAATGAGCAGTTCTTC.

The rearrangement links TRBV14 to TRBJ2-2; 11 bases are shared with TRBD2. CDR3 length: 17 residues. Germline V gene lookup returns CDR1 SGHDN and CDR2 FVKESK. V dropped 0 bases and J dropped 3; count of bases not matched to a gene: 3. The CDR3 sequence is CASSQDLLAGDTGELFF. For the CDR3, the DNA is TGTGCCAGCAGCCAAGATCTACTAGCGGGAGACACCGGGGAGCTGTTTTTT. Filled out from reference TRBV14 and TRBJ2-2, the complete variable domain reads EAGVTQFPSHSVIEKGQTVTLRCDPISGHDNLYWYRRVMGKEIKFLLHFVKESKQDESGMPNNRFLAERTGGTYSTLKVQPAELEDSGVYFCASSQDLLAGDTGELFFGEGSRLTVL.

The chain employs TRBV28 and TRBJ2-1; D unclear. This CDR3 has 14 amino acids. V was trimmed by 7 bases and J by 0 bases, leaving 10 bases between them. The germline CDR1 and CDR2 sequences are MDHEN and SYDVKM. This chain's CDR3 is CASNSLHSYNEQFF. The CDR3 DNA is TGTGCCAGCAATAGCCTCCACTCCTACAATGAGCAGTTCTTC.

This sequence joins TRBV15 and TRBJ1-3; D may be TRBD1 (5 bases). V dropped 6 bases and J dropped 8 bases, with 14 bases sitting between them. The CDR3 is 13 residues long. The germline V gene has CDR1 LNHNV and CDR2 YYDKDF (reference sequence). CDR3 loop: CATRSSGSDTIYF. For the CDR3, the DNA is TGTGCCACCAGAAGCTCAGGGTCGGACACCATATATTTT. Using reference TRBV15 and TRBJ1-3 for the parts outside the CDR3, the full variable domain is DAMVIQNPRYQVTQFGKPVTLSCSQTLNHNVMYWYQQKSSQAPKLLFHYYDKDFNNEADTPDNFQSRRPNTSFCFLDIRSPGLGDTAMYLCATRSSGSDTIYFGEGSWLTVV.

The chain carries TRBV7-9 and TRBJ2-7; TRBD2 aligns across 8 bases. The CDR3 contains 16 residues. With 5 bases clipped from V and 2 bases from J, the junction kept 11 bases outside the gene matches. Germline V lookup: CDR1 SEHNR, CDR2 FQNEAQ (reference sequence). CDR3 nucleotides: TGTGCCAGCAGCCTGGGGAGCGGGAGAGATCCCTACGAGCAGTACTTC. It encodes CASSLGSGRDPYEQYF.